This T cell receptor beta chain is from a study of graft-versus-host responses after intestinal transplantation. For the study at large: Induction using anti-thymocyte globulin, followed by tacrolimus and steroids for roughly 3 years, was given to all recipients.

Measured with immunoSEQ multiplex PCR; TCRdb has only the in-frame clones, and not every one. Of about 39,000 clones in the sample, 89% are singletons; the top ten hold less than 8.5%. Germline lookup yields CDR1 LNHDA and CDR2 SQIVND (reference sequence). V dropped 4 bases and J dropped 9; count of bases not matched to a gene: 10. The CDR3 has 16 residues. Study outcomes and limitations: Recipient marrow showed GvH clones, some seen first in ileum or blood. Graft-donor T cell macrochimerism in patients accompanied high graft-versus-host to host-versus-graft clonal ratios in allografts.

The count of this clone is one. Antigen unknown. The TCR comes from a human patient who received an intestinal transplant, so some T cells may come from the graft donor. The chain is built from TRBV19 and TRBJ2-1; 12 bases map to TRBD2. This material consisted of PBMCs, taken 260 to 280 days after transplant. This CDR3 is CASSTNRLAGVGEQFF. The DNA of the CDR3 is TGTGCCAGTAGTACAAATCGACTAGCGGGGGTGGGTGAGCAGTTCTTC.